The 14 T cell receptor beta chains below all came from one sample that was sequenced in a study of blood T cell repertoires in COVID-19. The protocol was immunoSEQ multiplex PCR, while the TCRdb copy is restricted to in-frame clones and leaves out a portion. The sample shows about 190,000 clones, 60% to 85% of them seen only once. What was sequenced was peripheral blood. These receptors were taken from a man aged 55-75 years with active or convalescent COVID-19.

The chain recombines TRBV10-3 with TRBJ2-3; perhaps TRBD1 as D (6 bases). Trimming stripped 6 bases from V and 0 bases from J, with 16 bases between. The CDR3 is made up of 16 amino acids. CDR1 is ENHRY and CDR2 is SYGVKD in the germline V gene. CDR3 region: CAISSASGASTDTQYF. The CDR3, as DNA: TGTGCCATCAGCAGCGCTTCAGGGGCTAGCACAGATACGCAGTATTTT.

The rearrangement links TRBV4-2 to TRBJ2-5; no firm D call. Germline CDR1 is LGHNA and CDR2 is YNFKEQ. The germline V and J ends were trimmed by 0 bases and 5 bases, with 7 bases remaining between them. This CDR3 spans 13 amino acids. The CDR3 bases are TGTGCCAGCAGCCAAGATTCCTTGGAGACCCAGTACTTC. It yields the protein CASSQDSLETQYF.

This chain uses TRBV10-3 with TRBJ2-7, with TRBD2 matching 8 bases. V shed 4 bases and J 6 bases; nucleotides not matched to a gene: 8. The germline gives CDR1 ENHRY, CDR2 SYGVKD. The CDR3 is 14 residues long. This CDR3 is CAISVAGLAGEQYF. CDR3 nucleotides: TGTGCCATCAGTGTAGCAGGACTAGCCGGCGAGCAGTACTTC.

The gene calls are TRBV6-6 and TRBJ2-3; unclear D gene. The V end lost 10 bases, the J end lost 7 bases, and 21 bases lay between the germline ends. Germline V gene sequence: CDR1 MNHNY, CDR2 SVGAGI (reference sequence). The CDR3 extends over 14 amino acids. The CDR3 spells CATHFKEARYTQYF. Written as DNA, the CDR3 is TGTGCCACCCATTTCAAAGAGGCAAGGTATACGCAGTATTTT.

The chain uses TRBV10-3 and TRBJ2-5, with 7 bases matching TRBD2. The CDR3 sequence is 17 residues long. V shed 6 bases, J shed 1 base, and the junction held 14 bases outside the gene matches. Germline CDR1 and CDR2: ENHRY and SYGVKD. The CDR3 region has the DNA TGTGCCATCAGGGGGACTACAGGCGGTGAAACCCAAGAGACCCAGTACTTC. Translating it yields CAIRGTTGGETQETQYF.

Only a few counts were recorded for this clone. V gene TRBV12-3 or TRBV12-4 combines with J gene TRBJ2-1; a weak D match, TRBD2 (6 bases). The CDR3 contains 12 residues. Trimming removed 4 bases from V and 10 bases from J, with 11 bases in between. CDR3 protein: CASSSGLAEQFF. The CDR3 bases are TGTGCCAGCAGTTCAGGTCTAGCGGAGCAGTTCTTC.

The chain recombines TRBV15 with TRBJ2-3, with 8 bases identical to TRBD1. The V gene's germline CDR1 is LNHNV and CDR2 YYDKDF (reference sequence). J lost 6 bases, V lost 3 bases, and 11 bases had no gene match. The CDR3 covers 16 residues. The CDR3 spells CATSSPGQVLEDTQYF. The DNA for the CDR3 is TGTGCCACCAGCAGCCCGGGACAGGTCCTGGAGGATACGCAGTATTTT.

The chain is built from TRBV19 and TRBJ1-6; no clear D. Germline CDR1 LNHDA, CDR2 SQIVND (reference sequence). Between the trimmed V and J ends, which lost 5 bases and 7 bases, there was a span of 12 bases. This CDR3 is 14 amino acids long. The CDR3 loop is CASSYAAENSPLHF. The CDR3, as DNA: TGTGCCAGTAGTTACGCAGCGGAGAATTCACCCCTCCACTTT.

The gene calls are TRBV6-2 or TRBV6-3 and TRBJ2-1; TRBD2 aligns across 7 bases. Germline lookup yields CDR1 MNHEY and CDR2 SVGEGT. This CDR3 contains 15 residues. V shed 3 bases and J 7 bases; nucleotides not matched to a gene: 9. CDR3 protein: CASSYGGSRLNEQFF. DNA for the CDR3: TGTGCCAGCAGTTATGGCGGGAGCAGGTTAAATGAGCAGTTCTTC.

J is TRBJ1-3 and V is TRBV28; D perhaps matches TRBD1 (6 bases). This CDR3 contains 13 residues. V lost 5 bases to trimming and J lost 4 bases, with 9 bases between them. The germline V gene has CDR1 MDHEN and CDR2 SYDVKM. The CDR3 bases are TGTGCCAGCAGTATGACAGGCGGAAACACCATATATTTT. It encodes CASSMTGGNTIYF.

The chain carries TRBV5-6 and TRBJ2-4; weak D call: TRBD1 (5 bases). The V and J ends lost 4 bases and 6 bases respectively, with 17 bases between them. Germline-derived CDR1 and CDR2 are SGHDT and YYEEEE. The CDR3 contains 15 residues. The chain's CDR3 is CASSPGEGAVNIQYF. The CDR3 DNA follows: TGTGCCAGCAGCCCTGGGGAAGGGGCTGTAAACATTCAGTACTTC. Drawing the rest from reference TRBV5-6 and TRBJ2-4, the complete variable domain is DAGVTQSPTHLIKTRGQQVTLRCSPKSGHDTVSWYQQALGQGPQFIFQYYEEEERQRGNFPDRFSGHQFPNYSSELNVNALLLGDSALYLCASSPGEGAVNIQYFGAGTRLSVL.

The gene calls are TRBV27 and TRBJ2-3; TRBD2 might be the D (6 bases). The V end was cut by 10 bases, the J end by 3 bases, with 14 bases between. CDR1 is MNHEY and CDR2 is SMNVEV in the germline V gene (reference sequence). The CDR3 has 13 amino acids. CDR3 in amino acids: CATRLVGTDTQYF. The CDR3 DNA is TGTGCCACAAGACTAGTTGGTACAGATACGCAGTATTTT.

CDR3 bases: TGTGCCAGCAGGGGGACAGGGGGAAACTATGGCTACACCTTC. The encoded protein is CASRGTGGNYGYTF. The chain has TRBV6-5 and TRBJ1-2; 11 nucleotides match TRBD1. With 6 bases clipped from V and 2 bases from J, the junction kept 2 bases outside the gene matches. This CDR3 is built from 14 residues. Looked up from germline, CDR1 is MNHEY and CDR2 is SVGAGI.

The rearrangement links TRBV5-1 to TRBJ2-5; TRBD1 matches 7 bases. Trimming took 4 bases from V and 2 from J; bases not matched to a gene: 8. The CDR3 extends over 15 amino acids. CDR1 is SGHRS and CDR2 is YFSETQ in the germline V gene. This chain's CDR3 is CASSLRQGWQETQYF. Here the CDR3 DNA reads TGCGCCAGCAGCCTCAGACAGGGCTGGCAAGAGACCCAGTACTTC.